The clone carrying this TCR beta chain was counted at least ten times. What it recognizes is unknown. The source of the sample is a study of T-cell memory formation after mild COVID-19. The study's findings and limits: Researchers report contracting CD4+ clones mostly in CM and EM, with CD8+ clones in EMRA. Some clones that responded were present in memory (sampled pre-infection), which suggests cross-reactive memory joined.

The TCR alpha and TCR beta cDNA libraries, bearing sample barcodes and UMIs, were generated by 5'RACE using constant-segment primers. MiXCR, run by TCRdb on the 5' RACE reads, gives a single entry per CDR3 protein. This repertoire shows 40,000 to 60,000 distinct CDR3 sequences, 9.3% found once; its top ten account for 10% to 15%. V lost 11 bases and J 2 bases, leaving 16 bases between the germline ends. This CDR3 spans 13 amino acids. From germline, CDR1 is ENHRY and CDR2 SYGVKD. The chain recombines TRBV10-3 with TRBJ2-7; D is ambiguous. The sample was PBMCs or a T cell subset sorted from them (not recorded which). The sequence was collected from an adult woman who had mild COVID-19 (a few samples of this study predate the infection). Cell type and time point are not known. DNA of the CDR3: TGTGCCTCCCAGAACGGCGGTACCTACGAGCAGTACTTC. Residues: CASQNGGTYEQYF.